This passage covers 14 T cell receptor beta chains from one sample sequenced in a study of blood T cell repertoires in COVID-19. TCRdb keeps only in-frame clones here, not all; method: immunoSEQ multiplex PCR. The data show 150,000 or so clones, 87% seen once. Sequencing was carried out using peripheral blood. Source of these receptors: a woman aged 70 to 79 with COVID-19, enrolled during active disease.

The rearrangement joins TRBV18 to TRBJ1-1; TRBD1 agrees at 7 bases. J was trimmed by 5 bases and V by 4 bases; bases with no gene match: 4. The germline gives CDR1 KGHSH, CDR2 LQKENI. The CDR3 consists of 13 residues. In DNA, the CDR3 is TGTGCCAGCTCACAGAGGGGGCAGACTGAAGCTTTCTTT. It specifies CASSQRGQTEAFF.

V usage is TRBV3-1 (or the pseudogene TRBV3-2) and J usage is TRBJ2-5; 8 bases map to TRBD1. Germline CDR1 is LGHDT and CDR2 is YNNKEL (reference sequence). Losses at the gene ends were 4 bases for V and 4 bases for J; bases not matched to a gene: 8. The CDR3 spans 15 residues. In nucleotides, the CDR3 is TGTGCCAGCAGCCCTCAGGGGGCGGTAGGAGAGACCCAGTACTTC. Its translation: CASSPQGAVGETQYF.

The chain employs TRBV28 and TRBJ2-3; D gene unclear. The germline V gene encodes CDR1 MDHEN and CDR2 SYDVKM. The CDR3 loop spans 13 amino acids. V was cut by 4 bases and J by 3 bases, with 8 bases left in between. The CDR3, as DNA: TGTGCCAGCAGTTCAGGTGCGACAGATACGCAGTATTTT. Its translation is CASSSGATDTQYF.

V usage is TRBV27 and J usage is TRBJ2-3, with 7 bases lining up with TRBD1. Trimming took 5 bases from V and 2 from J; bases not matched to a gene: 7. The CDR3 spans 15 residues. The germline V gene encodes CDR1 MNHEY and CDR2 SMNVEV (reference sequence). CDR3 in DNA: TGTGCCAGCAGTCTAACCGGGACAGCCACAGATACGCAGTATTTT. Its translation is CASSLTGTATDTQYF.

The J gene is TRBJ2-3, the V gene TRBV24-1; 14 bases agree with TRBD2. Germline V gives CDR1 KGHDR, CDR2 SFDVKD. V was pared by 2 bases and J by 5 bases, with 5 bases of the junction left unmatched. The length of the CDR3 is 17 residues. The CDR3 loop reads CATSDSTSGGVVDTQYF. CDR3 DNA: TGTGCCACCAGTGATTCGACTAGCGGGGGGGTGGTAGATACGCAGTATTTT.

The chain joins TRBV10-2 to TRBJ1-2; D possibly corresponds to TRBD1 (6 bases). The V end lost 8 bases, the J end lost 6 bases, and 22 bases lay between the germline ends. The CDR3 spans 15 residues. Germline V gene lookup returns CDR1 WSHSY and CDR2 SAAADI. The CDR3 sequence is CASDSPSGQSHGYTF. CDR3 coding DNA: TGCGCCAGCGATTCCCCTTCTGGACAGTCTCATGGCTACACCTTC.

This clone was counted a single time. The rearrangement uses TRBV19 and TRBJ2-3; 13 bases align to TRBD2. V lost 9 bases, J lost 9 bases, and 6 bases stayed unmatched. CDR1 and CDR2 from the germline V gene are LNHDA and SQIVND (reference sequence). This CDR3 comprises 13 residues. CDR3 DNA: TGTGCCAGCCGACTAGCGGGGGGCCGCACGCAGTATTTT. Protein: CASRLAGGRTQYF.

The rearrangement joins TRBV5-6 to TRBJ2-1; D is perhaps TRBD2 (7 bases). CDR3 length: 14 amino acids. With 4 bases removed from V and 6 bases from J, the gap between germline ends came to 14 bases. Germline V gene data show CDR1 as SGHDT and CDR2 as YYEEEE. The CDR3 coding sequence is TGTGCCAGCAGCCTGGGGGGGCGAGTCAATGAGCAGTTCTTC. Translated, it gives CASSLGGRVNEQFF.

This rearrangement joins TRBV5-1 to TRBJ1-5; D may be TRBD1 (6 bases). This CDR3 region has 14 residues. The germline CDR1 and CDR2 sequences are SGHRS and YFSETQ. Trimming took 4 bases from V and 5 from J, leaving 13 bases between them. CDR3: CASSPGGGDQPQHF. CDR3 bases: TGCGCCAGCAGCCCAGGAGGGGGGGATCAGCCCCAGCATTTT.

This clone was found once. The chain recombines TRBV27 with TRBJ1-5; possible D gene TRBD1, 5 bases. CDR3 size: 15 residues. The germline CDR1 and CDR2 sequences are MNHEY and SMNVEV (reference sequence). V was cut by 0 bases and J by 6 bases, with 12 bases left in between. CDR3 residues: CASSLSGQGSQPQHF. CDR3 bases: TGTGCCAGCAGTTTATCAGGGCAGGGTAGTCAGCCCCAGCATTTT.

The chain joins TRBV10-1 to TRBJ2-7; 8 bases line up with TRBD1. From germline, CDR1 is WNHNN and CDR2 SYGVQD (reference sequence). With V trimmed by 6 bases and J by 2 bases, 6 bases remained unmatched. The CDR3 is 14 amino acids. CDR3 protein: CASRIQGDPYEQYF. The CDR3 DNA follows: TGCGCCAGCAGGATACAGGGGGACCCCTACGAGCAGTACTTC.

This clone has more than one count but fewer than ten. The chain uses TRBV19 and TRBJ1-4; 7 nucleotides agree with TRBD1. J was trimmed by 2 bases and V by 6 bases; bases with no gene match: 12. The V gene's germline CDR1 is LNHDA and CDR2 SQIVND (reference sequence). The CDR3 totals 17 residues. In nucleotides, the CDR3 is TGTGCCAGTAGCCACCCAGGACAGGCGACTACTAATGAAAAACTGTTTTTT. As protein: CASSHPGQATTNEKLFF.

This chain connects TRBV3-1 (or the pseudogene TRBV3-2) to TRBJ2-3, with a possible D match to TRBD2 (5 bases). CDR3 length: 16 residues. V was pared by 4 bases and J by 6 bases, with 20 bases between. CDR1 LGHDT and CDR2 YNNKEL come from the germline V gene (reference sequence). The CDR3 nucleotides read TGTGCCAGCAGCCGTTTTTTGGCGGGCGCGGGTGATACGCAGTATTTT. It encodes CASSRFLAGAGDTQYF.

The rearrangement joins TRBV12-3 or TRBV12-4 to TRBJ1-2; 8 nucleotides match TRBD1. CDR3 size: 13 residues. Trimming at V came to 5 bases and at J to 5 bases, leaving 4 bases not matched to a gene. This chain's CDR3 is CASSRGQGYGYTF. The CDR3 DNA follows: TGTGCCAGCAGTCGCGGACAGGGTTATGGCTACACCTTC.